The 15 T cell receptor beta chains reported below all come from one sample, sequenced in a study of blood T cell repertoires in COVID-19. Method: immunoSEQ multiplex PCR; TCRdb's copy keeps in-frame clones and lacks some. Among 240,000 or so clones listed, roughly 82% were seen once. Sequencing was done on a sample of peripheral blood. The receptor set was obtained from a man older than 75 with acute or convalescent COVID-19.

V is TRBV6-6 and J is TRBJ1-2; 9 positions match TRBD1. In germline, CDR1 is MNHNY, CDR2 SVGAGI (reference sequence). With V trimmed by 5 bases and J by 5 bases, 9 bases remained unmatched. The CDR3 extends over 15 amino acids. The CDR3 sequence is CASSQLGQGSYGYTF. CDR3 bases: TGTGCCAGCAGTCAACTTGGACAGGGGTCTTATGGCTACACCTTC.

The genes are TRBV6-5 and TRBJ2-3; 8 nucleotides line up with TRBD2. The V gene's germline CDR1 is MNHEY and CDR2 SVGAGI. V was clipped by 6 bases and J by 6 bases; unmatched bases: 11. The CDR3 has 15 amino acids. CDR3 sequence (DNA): TGTGCCAGCAGCCTCGGACTAGCCCGCATGGATACGCAGTATTTT. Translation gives CASSLGLARMDTQYF.

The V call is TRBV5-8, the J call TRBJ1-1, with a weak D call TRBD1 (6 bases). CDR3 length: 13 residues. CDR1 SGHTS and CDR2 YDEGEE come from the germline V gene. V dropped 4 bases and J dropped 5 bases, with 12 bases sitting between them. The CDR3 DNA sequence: TGTGCCAGCAGCGGCCGGGACAATACTGAAGCTTTCTTT. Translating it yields CASSGRDNTEAFF. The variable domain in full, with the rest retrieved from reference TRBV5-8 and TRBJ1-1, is EAGVTQSPTHLIKTRGQQATLRCSPISGHTSVYWYQQALGLGLQFLLWYDEGEERNRGNFPPRFSGRQFPNYSSELNVNALELEDSALYLCASSGRDNTEAFFGQGTRLTVV.

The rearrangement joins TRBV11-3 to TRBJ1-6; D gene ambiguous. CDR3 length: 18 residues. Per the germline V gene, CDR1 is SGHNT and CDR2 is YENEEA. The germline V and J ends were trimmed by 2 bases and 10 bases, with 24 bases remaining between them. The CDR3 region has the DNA TGTGCCAGCAGCTTATTGAGGCCCATCCCGGCCTCGGGGTCACCCCTCCACTTT. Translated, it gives CASSLLRPIPASGSPLHF.

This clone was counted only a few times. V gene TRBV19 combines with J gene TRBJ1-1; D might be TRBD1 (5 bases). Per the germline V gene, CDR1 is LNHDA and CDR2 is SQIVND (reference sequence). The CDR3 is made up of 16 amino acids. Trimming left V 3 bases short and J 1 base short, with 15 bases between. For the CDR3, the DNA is TGTGCCAGTAGTATTGGGGCAGGGAGGCCGAACACTGAAGCTTTCTTT. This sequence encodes CASSIGAGRPNTEAFF.

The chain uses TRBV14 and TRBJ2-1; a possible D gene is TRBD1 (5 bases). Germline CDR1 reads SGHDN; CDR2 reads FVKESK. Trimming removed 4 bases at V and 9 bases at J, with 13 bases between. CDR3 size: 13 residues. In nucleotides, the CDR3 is TGTGCCAGCAGCCCGCTGGGAAGGGGTGAGCAGTTCTTC. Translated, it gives CASSPLGRGEQFF.

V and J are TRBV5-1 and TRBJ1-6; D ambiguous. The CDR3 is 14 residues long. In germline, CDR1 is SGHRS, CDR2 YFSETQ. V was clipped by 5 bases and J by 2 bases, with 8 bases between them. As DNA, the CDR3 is TGCGCCAGCAGAACACAGACCTATAATTCACCCCTCCACTTT. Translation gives CASRTQTYNSPLHF.

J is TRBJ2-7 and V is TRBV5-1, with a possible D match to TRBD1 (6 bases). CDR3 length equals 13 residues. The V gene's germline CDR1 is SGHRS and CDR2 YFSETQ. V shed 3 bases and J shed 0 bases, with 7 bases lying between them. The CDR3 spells CASSSTGSYEQYF. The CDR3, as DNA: TGCGCCAGCAGCTCGACAGGCTCCTACGAGCAGTACTTC.

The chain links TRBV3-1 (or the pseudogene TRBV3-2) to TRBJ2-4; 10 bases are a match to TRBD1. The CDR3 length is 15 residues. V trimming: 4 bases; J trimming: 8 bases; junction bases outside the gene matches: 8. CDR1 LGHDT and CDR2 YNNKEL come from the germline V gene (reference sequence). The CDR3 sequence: CASSRTGGENDIQYF. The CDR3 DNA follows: TGTGCCAGCAGCCGGACAGGGGGAGAGAACGACATTCAGTACTTC.

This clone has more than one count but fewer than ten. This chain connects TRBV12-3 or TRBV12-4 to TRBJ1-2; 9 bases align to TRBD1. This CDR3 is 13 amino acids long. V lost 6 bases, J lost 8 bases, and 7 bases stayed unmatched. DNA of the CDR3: TGTGCCAGCAGGTGGGGACAGGGTGGGGGCTACACCTTC. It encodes CASRWGQGGGYTF.

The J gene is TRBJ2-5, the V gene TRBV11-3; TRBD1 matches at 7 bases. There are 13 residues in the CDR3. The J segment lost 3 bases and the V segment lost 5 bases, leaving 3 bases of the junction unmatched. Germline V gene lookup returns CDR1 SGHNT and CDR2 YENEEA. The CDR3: CASSPGTEETQYF. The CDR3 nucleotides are TGTGCCAGCAGCCCCGGGACAGAAGAGACCCAGTACTTC.

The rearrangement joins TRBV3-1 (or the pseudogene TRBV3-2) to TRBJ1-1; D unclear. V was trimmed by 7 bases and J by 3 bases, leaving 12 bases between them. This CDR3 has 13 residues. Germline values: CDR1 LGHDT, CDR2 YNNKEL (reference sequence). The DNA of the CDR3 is TGTGCCAGCATAGCAAAGGCGGACACTGAAGCTTTCTTT. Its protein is CASIAKADTEAFF.

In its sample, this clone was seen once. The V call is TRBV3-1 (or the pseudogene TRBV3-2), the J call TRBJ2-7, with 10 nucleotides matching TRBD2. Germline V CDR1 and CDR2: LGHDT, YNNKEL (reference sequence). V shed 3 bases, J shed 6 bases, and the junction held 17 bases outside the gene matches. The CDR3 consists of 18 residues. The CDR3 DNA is TGTGCCAGCAGCCATAGCGTAGGCCGGGCTAGCGGGAGTTCCGAGCAGTACTTC. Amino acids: CASSHSVGRASGSSEQYF.

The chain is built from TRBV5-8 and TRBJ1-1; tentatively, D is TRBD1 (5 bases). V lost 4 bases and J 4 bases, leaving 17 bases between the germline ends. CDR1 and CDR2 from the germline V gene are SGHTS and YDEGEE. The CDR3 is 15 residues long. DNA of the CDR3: TGTGCCAGCAGCAGGGTCCTATCCGGGGGCACTGAAGCTTTCTTT. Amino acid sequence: CASSRVLSGGTEAFF.

CDR3 nucleotides: TGTGCCAGCAGGCATCTCAGGGGGCGCTGGGAGCAGTACTTC. Its translation is CASRHLRGRWEQYF. V and J are TRBV11-2 and TRBJ2-7; TRBD1 matches 8 bases. The CDR3 has 14 amino acids. Germline assignment: CDR1 SGHAT and CDR2 FQNNGV. After removal of 6 bases from V and 7 bases from J, the junction contained 11 bases not matched to a gene.